The source of this TCR beta chain is a study of cytomegalovirus exposure and HLA in healthy donors (dated by TCRdb to about 2017). Looking at the study overall: In an earlier analysis of 587 of the donors, around 290 Gb of sequence data and approximately 120 million unique TCR beta sequences from roughly 190 million T cells were reported. Alongside the repertoire data, information on donor age, sex, ethnicity and CMV serostatus was compiled. Along with the approximately 600-subject first cohort, a separate validation cohort of more than 90 different subjects was used. Of the roughly 410 genotyped donors, roughly 80% were placed in the genetic ancestry cluster associated with self-reported Caucasian donors. High-throughput TCR immunosequencing, statistical association of individual TCRs with disease status, and machine learning were combined to predict cytomegalovirus infection status. An earlier analysis of 587 of the donors used high-throughput TCR beta sequencing to judge whether each TCR beta V gene segment behaved as functional or pseudogenic. The T cell repertoires of around 670 subjects were profiled by immunosequencing and related to cytomegalovirus serostatus. A later analysis re-examined previously published TCR beta repertoires from several hundred donors and added high-resolution HLA genotyping to investigate patterns of TCR occurrence. A later genetic analysis took genome-wide SNP genotypes for about 55% of the roughly 700 donors and used that subset as a discovery cohort. All discovery cohort repertoires had been generated on a single sequencing platform. Both class I and class II loci were covered by HLA typing, at four-digit resolution. Among 300 to 450 genotyped donors of the cohort, an average of 235,054 unique TCR beta nucleotide sequences were sequenced per donor, around a sixth of them non-productive. The number of donors typed differed by locus, with about 620-630 for A, B, C, DRB1 and DQB1, roughly 520 for DQA1, approximately 580 for DPA1, and under 490 for DPB1. The study was designed to test whether signatures of past pathogen exposure could be identified by cataloging public T cell receptors. About five DR-DQ haplotypes were treated as single units for association and clustering because of strong linkage in the cohort. Rather than drawing on any new phenotypic data, the later analysis identified candidate immune exposures from TCR beta sequences and the way those sequences occurred across donors. An early release covering about 600 HLA-typed donors comprised approximately 290 gigabases of sequencing data and 85 million to 100 million unique TCR sequences. Beyond this particular receptor, the publication reports: While some public TCRs were present in many individuals, most TCR sequences turned up only very rarely across donors. In an earlier analysis of approximately 590 of the donors, most TCR beta V segments were observed in productive rearrangements about 87% or about 30% of the time, broadly matching IMGT annotations. The only immune exposure information available for the cohort was CMV serostatus. Only TCR beta chains were sequenced in this cohort, and the absence of alpha or paired-chain data limited detectable features. In vitro tests confirmed that a few of the cytomegalovirus-associated TCR beta chains recognize cytomegalovirus antigens. A further reported finding was that TCR beta sequences accurately predicted the HLA-A and HLA-B alleles for most subjects in the first cohort. According to a later analysis, parvovirus B19, influenza, CMV and Epstein-Barr virus appeared linked to several top co-occurrence clusters. Specific HLA alleles were associated with roughly 16,000 TCR beta sequences at a false discovery rate of 0.05 in a later analysis. The classifier was reported to diagnose cytomegalovirus status with high specificity and sensitivity in both the original cohort and the validation cohort. The sequencing pipeline was judged likely to have produced a cluster of highly shared sequence variants as a technical artifact. Because HLA typing was missing for some donors at each locus, association tests included only the typed subset. Compared with equally common non-associated chains, HLA-associated TCR beta chains in a later analysis were more clonally expanded and had lower generation probabilities. When HLA alleles, especially DR and DQ, strongly co-occurred, TCR associations were difficult to assign to individual alleles. The presence/absence analyses assumed that sequencing depth was roughly uniform across donors, and that assumption may not be true. Most CMV-associated TCR beta chains appeared to be HLA-restricted in a later analysis, and the HLA associations seemed to be driven largely by CMV exposure. According to a later analysis, TCR association rates differed among HLA loci, with DRB1 alleles showing the most associated TCRs and HLA-C alleles showing the fewest. The authors suggested that the approach could potentially be extended to other disease states and immunological phenotypes. In the study, some 180 TCR beta chains were listed as associated with cytomegalovirus. A later genetic analysis reported fewer N-insertions in productive TCRs among donors in an Asian-associated ancestry cluster than the roughly 620-donor mean. Correlated functional status among segregating V segments might be attributable to linkage disequilibrium, but an unknown experimental factor could not be ruled out. A later genetic analysis associated a missense DCLRE1C variant with V-gene and J-gene trimming of TCR beta chains, and an independent cohort replicated the association. Roughly 17 rarely observed V segments, including chromosome 9 orphons, were excluded from the earlier analysis of about 610 of the donors because counts were too low.

The library was obtained by the immunoSEQ multiplex PCR assay. The multiplex PCR relied on a mix of 60 forward primers for TCR Vbeta segments and 13 reverse primers for TCR Jbeta segments. The CDR3 region of rearranged TCR beta genes was amplified from genomic DNA by a multiplex PCR assay. The amplified TCR beta libraries were sequenced on the Illumina HiSeq System as 87-base-pair reads. The published analysis was carried out like this. A later analysis counted about 76 million unique TCR beta chains across the 670 or so repertoires, and approximately 11 million of these chains were shared by at least two donors. To remove PCR and sequencing errors, raw reads were error-corrected and collapsed into unique sequences using a nearest-neighbor algorithm that merged closely related sequences. V, D and J gene segments were assigned by aligning CDR3 sequences to IMGT reference sequences. For a sequence to be retained, at least a six-nucleotide match to both a V gene segment and a J gene segment was required. Rearrangements were called productive when the CDR3 lacked stop codons and stayed in frame with V and J; all others were non-productive. Following IMGT convention, CDR3 was defined as the stretch from the second conserved V-encoded cysteine up to the conserved J-encoded phenylalanine. Sequences without an unambiguous match to a single V gene segment were excluded from the earlier analysis of about 640 of the donors. An earlier analysis of 587 of the donors called V segments functional above 56.7% productive rearrangements and segregating when the between-donor standard deviation exceeded 5%. A statistical classification framework was developed to diagnose cytomegalovirus status using the catalog of TCR beta chain sequences. In a later analysis, V and J genes were assigned by comparing TCR nucleotide sequences against IMGT/GENE-DB human TR gene sequences. In a later analysis, CDR3 sequences and most-parsimonious VDJ recombination scenarios were assigned using the TCRdist pipeline. In a later analysis, each TCR beta chain was defined by its CDR3 amino acid sequence together with its V-gene family, and reads lacking a unique V-gene family were excluded. To address suspected cross-contamination and a sequencing artifact, a later analysis removed approximately 590 highly shared, low-generation-probability nucleotide sequences. A later analysis calculated a clonal expansion index for each public chain from normalized within-repertoire ranks of inferred template counts. In a later analysis, generation probabilities were computed using a VDJ recombination model fitted to out-of-frame rearrangements, and the results were checked against IGoR. In a later analysis, hypergeometric tests were used to score TCR-TCR, TCR-HLA and TCR-CMV co-occurrence, with a repertoire-size bias correction applied to TCR pairs. A later analysis estimated false discovery rates by permuting HLA or CMV assignments 20 times. In a later analysis, co-occurring TCRs were grouped using DBSCAN, with TCRdist sequence similarity added in when clustering inside HLA-allele-positive subsets. Co-occurrence clustering excluded repertoires with fewer than 30,000 or more than 120,000 public chains, plus five with anomalous nucleotide sharing. As stored in TCRdb, this immuneACCESS dataset retains in-frame rearrangements with V and J assigned. A fraction of the clones does not appear; measured against another copy, unresolved V genes explain less than half of the discrepancy, and the remainder lacks a known reason. For V, J and clone size, that table is used; D and trimming come from the DNA. The sample profile shows under 250,000 clones; around four fifths of them were found once. The top ten clonotypes cover about 10% of the sample.

In total, approximately 700 healthy bone marrow donors made up the cohort. All cohort members were sampled while nominally healthy, although unrecorded immune exposures were likely present. The donor tested CMV seropositive and was one of the 289 seropositive cohort members. A peripheral blood sample was collected from each donor, and TCR beta sequencing was performed on peripheral blood mononuclear cells. Genomic DNA was extracted from the blood cell samples with the Qiagen DNeasy Blood Extraction Kit. Comment on this clone: Which antigen it targets is not known. The input lacks base qualities; no much larger clone sits a single base away.

Sequencing input: PBMCs. This TCR was sampled from a woman aged 45 to 65 in good health and CMV-seropositive.

CDR3 reads: CASSLEPTNYGYTF. The bases read TGCGCCAGCAGCTTGGAGCCAACTAACTATGGCTACACCTTC. The chain couples TRBV5-1 to TRBJ1-2; no D gene can be assigned with confidence. V is shortened by 0 bases, J by 0 bases, and the region joining them spans 6 bases. Counted from cysteine to phenylalanine, this CDR3 has 14 amino acids. Only the CDR3 region is kept as DNA, spanning 42 bases read in frame from base 1. Taken from the germline V gene, the CDR1 and CDR2 loops are SGHRS and YFSETQ.